Listed below are T cell receptor beta chains from one sample, sequenced in a study of neurological immune-mediated disorders. TCRdb independently ran MiXCR on the 5' RACE reads; one entry per CDR3 protein. The data show some 100,000 distinct CDR3 sequences, 13% seen once. Sequencing input: PBMCs. These receptor sequences come from a female donor with HTLV-1-associated myelopathy (HAM/TSP). CDR3s include the opening cysteine and the closing phenylalanine or tryptophan. The D gene is left open where the match is weak. Expanded clones get a size class; other rows say once, few or many, or leave the size out.

D,V,size,J,CDR3
.,TRBV5-5,many,TRBJ2-6,CASSTRGSGAGANVLTF
.,TRBV9,many,TRBJ1-1,CASSVVTANTEAFF
.,TRBV7-2,.,TRBJ1-3,CASSLDLGNTIYF
TRBD2,TRBV5-1,many,TRBJ2-5,CASSLGVAGVVQETQYF
.,TRBV6-5,many,TRBJ2-1,CASKVGVGGTYNEQFF
TRBD2,TRBV3-1,many,TRBJ2-3,CASSPEGLAGSDTQYF
TRBD1,TRBV9,many,TRBJ2-3,CASSGTGTANTSTDTQYF
.,TRBV24-1,many,TRBJ1-3,CATKLPGRTRGF
.,TRBV20-1,many,TRBJ2-1,CSVRGSSYNEQFF
TRBD1,TRBV3-1,many,TRBJ2-1,CASSPHRDRTEQFF
TRBD1,TRBV5-1,many,TRBJ2-7,CASSKDRGAGEQYF
.,TRBV28,many,TRBJ2-2,CASSRRQSTGELFF
.,TRBV29-1,.,TRBJ2-5,CSADTVVRETHYF
TRBD1,TRBV20-1,few,TRBJ2-7,CSTTGTGIYEQYF
.,TRBV11-2,many,TRBJ1-6,CASSSGAGSPLHF
.,TRBV7-2,many,TRBJ1-6,CASSLASSYNSPLHF
TRBD1,TRBV29-1,many,TRBJ2-3,CSAGGRTDTQYF
.,TRBV14,many,TRBJ2-1,CASSPELGMNNEQFF
.,TRBV6-5,many,TRBJ2-2,CASSYSLGTTGELFF
TRBD1,TRBV29-1,many,TRBJ1-1,CSGQDRTTEAFF
TRBD1,TRBV5-1,many,TRBJ2-7,CASSPAGQGHYEQYF
.,TRBV5-1,many,TRBJ2-5,CASSEQETQYF
TRBD1,TRBV28,many,TRBJ2-7,CASSFGDRTYEQYF
.,TRBV6-1,many,TRBJ1-3,CASSEFTGKSSGNTIYF
TRBD2,TRBV28,many,TRBJ2-1,CASSPGTSEYNEQFF
.,TRBV12-3/TRBV12-4,many,TRBJ2-2,CASSGGLNTGELFF
TRBD2,TRBV27,.,TRBJ2-1,CASSPGTSGGSYNEQFF
.,TRBV12-5,.,TRBJ2-2,CASEEDNTGELFF
TRBD1,TRBV3-1,medium-sized,TRBJ2-2,CASSRYRDRDTGELFF
.,TRBV6-5,many,TRBJ1-3,CASSPGWTASGNTIYF
TRBD2,TRBV4-1,many,TRBJ2-1,CASSQTGLAGGILDEQFF
TRBD1,TRBV5-1,.,TRBJ1-5,CASSIGQGAAQPQHF
TRBD2,TRBV7-2,many,TRBJ2-1,CASSILTSGGAREQFF
.,TRBV20-1,few,TRBJ2-1,CSAPGRTLYNEQFF
.,TRBV5-1,many,TRBJ2-7,CASSLEPDSNEQYF
.,TRBV3-1,many,TRBJ1-2,CASSQEGDGYTF
.,TRBV5-1,many,TRBJ2-1,CASSPEPGISYNEQFF
TRBD1,TRBV10-3,many,TRBJ2-7,CAIREGQGTIYEQYF
.,TRBV7-2,many,TRBJ2-2,CASSTRSGELFF
.,TRBV5-6,many,TRBJ2-6,CASSLAGGLGANVLTF
TRBD1,TRBV3-1,many,TRBJ2-7,CASSRTTGTASYEQYF
.,TRBV6-5,many,TRBJ1-6,CASQQGLTYNSPLHF
.,TRBV29-1,many,TRBJ2-3,CSVVVGLGSSTDTQYF
.,TRBV21-1,few,TRBJ2-3,CASSKGAEQGAMDTQYF
.,TRBV12-3/TRBV12-4,many,TRBJ1-6,CASSLHRGENSPLHF
.,TRBV29-1,few,TRBJ1-1,CSIIQGFTEAFF
.,TRBV20-1,many,TRBJ1-5,CSAYTGQLNQPQHF
.,TRBV5-5,many,TRBJ2-1,CASSLPTGFGYNEQFF
.,TRBV9,many,TRBJ1-2,CASSSRTLPGGVNYGYTF
TRBD2,TRBV5-1,.,TRBJ2-5,CASSPTSGYQETQYF
.,TRBV7-2,many,TRBJ2-1,CASSFISSTDEQFF
.,TRBV7-9,many,TRBJ2-7,CASSRPLDPAYEQYF
TRBD1,TRBV7-2,many,TRBJ1-2,CASSQNRGHGYTF
.,TRBV5-5,many,TRBJ2-7,CASSLISGSYEQYF
TRBD2,TRBV6-5,few,TRBJ2-1,CASSYSSLAGKNEQFF
.,TRBV12-3/TRBV12-4,many,TRBJ1-1,CASSFLGTEAFF
TRBD2,TRBV7-8,many,TRBJ2-3,CASSPRTSGTDTQYF